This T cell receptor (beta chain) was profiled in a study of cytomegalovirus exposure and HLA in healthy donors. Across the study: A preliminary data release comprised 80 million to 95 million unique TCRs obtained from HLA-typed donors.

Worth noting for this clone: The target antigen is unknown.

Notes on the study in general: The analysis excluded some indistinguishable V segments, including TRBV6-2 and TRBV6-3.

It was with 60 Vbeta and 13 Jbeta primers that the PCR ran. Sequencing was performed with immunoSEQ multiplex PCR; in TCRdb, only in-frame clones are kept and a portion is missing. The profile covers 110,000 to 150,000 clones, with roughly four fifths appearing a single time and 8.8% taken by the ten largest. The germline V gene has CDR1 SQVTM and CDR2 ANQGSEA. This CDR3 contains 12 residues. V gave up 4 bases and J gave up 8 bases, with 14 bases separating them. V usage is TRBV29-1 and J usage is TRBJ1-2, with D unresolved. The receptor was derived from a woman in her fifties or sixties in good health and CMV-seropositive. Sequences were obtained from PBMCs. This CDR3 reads CSVASFGGGYTF. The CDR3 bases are TGCAGCGTTGCCTCTTTTGGCGGGGGCTACACCTTC.